This T cell receptor beta chain was sequenced in a study of blood T cells in healthy people across ages. A sample-barcoded 5' primer and a J-beta primer mix were used in a second PCR of roughly 7 to 12 cycles. One entry per CDR3 protein, called by TCRdb with MiXCR from the 5' RACE reads. This sample has around 1,600,000 distinct CDR3 sequences, with approximately 39% found just once. The CDR3 sequence is 15 residues long. Germline V gene lookup returns CDR1 MRHNA and CDR2 SNTAGT. The J segment lost 10 bases and the V segment lost 2 bases, leaving 5 bases of the junction unmatched. Specimen: blood. The clonotype comes from a woman under 30 in good health. V gene TRBV6-4 combines with J gene TRBJ2-1; 13 bases match TRBD2. CDR3 region: CASSDQTSGRKEQFF. CDR3 DNA sequence: TGTGCCAGCAGTGACCAGACTAGCGGGAGGAAGGAGCAGTTCTTC.